This is a list of T cell receptor beta chains from one sample in a study of human T cells and chemical hapten exposure. MiXCR, applied by TCRdb to the RACE reads, yields one record per CDR3 protein. The data show roughly 100,000 distinct CDR3 sequences, 10% to 14% seen once. Sequencing used whole blood, obtained in connection with sensitization to the hapten diphenylcyclopropenone (DPC). All receptors derive from a woman aged 55-69 years with alopecia areata. Some clones in this sample may be carry-over from other donors' samples. The CDR3 runs from the conserved cysteine through the conserved F or W. D genes are given only for firm matches. Clone size is not always given. Where it is, it says once, few, many or a class for expanded clones.

D gene | J gene | clone size | V gene | CDR3 protein | CDR3 DNA
TRBD1 | TRBJ2-7 | NA | TRBV6-1 | CASSEMGQGIHEQYF | TGTGCCAGCAGTGAAATGGGACAGGGGATCCACGAGCAGTACTTC
TRBD2 | TRBJ2-7 | few | TRBV20-1 | CSARRLAGGLYEQYF | TGCAGTGCTAGACGTCTAGCGGGGGGCCTCTACGAGCAGTACTTC
NA | TRBJ1-2 | few | TRBV18 | CASSPLRTVYGYTF | TGTGCCAGCTCACCACTTAGGACAGTCTATGGCTACACCTTC
NA | TRBJ2-1 | few | TRBV7-3 | CASSVSGTHNEQFF | TGTGCCAGCAGCGTCTCCGGGACCCACAATGAGCAGTTCTTC
TRBD2 | TRBJ2-1 | NA | TRBV4-2 | CASSKLAGGNNEQFF | TGTGCCAGCAGCAAACTAGCGGGGGGAAACAATGAGCAGTTCTTC
NA | TRBJ2-2 | NA | TRBV7-3 | CASSLIQGTGELFF | TGTGCCAGCAGCTTAATACAGGGAACCGGGGAGCTGTTTTTT
NA | TRBJ1-4 | few | TRBV12-3/TRBV12-4 | CASSLMKGAGEKLFF | TGTGCCAGCAGTTTAATGAAAGGGGCCGGCGAAAAACTGTTTTTT
TRBD1 | TRBJ1-1 | many | TRBV2 | CASSLRSTGGFTEAFF | TGTGCCAGCAGCCTGAGGTCGACAGGGGGGTTCACTGAAGCTTTCTTT
NA | TRBJ2-2 | NA | TRBV11-1 | CASSLRGNTGELFF | TGTGCCAGCAGCTTAAGAGGGAACACCGGGGAGCTGTTTTTT
NA | TRBJ2-5 | few | TRBV18 | CASSPPSQAETQYF | TGTGCCAGCTCACCCCCTTCGCAAGCCGAGACCCAGTACTTC
TRBD2 | TRBJ2-1 | many | TRBV5-4 | CASSRPWLADNEQFF | TGTGCCAGCAGCCGACCCTGGCTAGCGGACAATGAGCAGTTCTTC
NA | TRBJ2-3 | few | TRBV5-1 | CASSHRMGGLDTDTQYF | TGCGCCAGCAGCCACCGAATGGGGGGGCTGGACACAGATACGCAGTATTTT
NA | TRBJ1-1 | few | TRBV6-1 | CASSERGVRNEAFF | TGTGCCAGCAGTGAAAGGGGGGTGAGGAATGAAGCTTTCTTT
NA | TRBJ2-3 | NA | TRBV6-5 | CASSLFRGMSDTQYF | TGTGCCAGCAGCCTCTTCCGGGGGATGTCTGATACGCAGTATTTT
TRBD1 | TRBJ2-5 | NA | TRBV20-1 | CSARGQGGETQYF | TGCAGTGCTAGAGGACAGGGGGGCGAGACCCAGTACTTC
TRBD1 | TRBJ1-5 | many | TRBV7-9 | CASSSDRAEQPQHF | TGTGCCAGCAGCTCAGACAGGGCGGAGCAGCCCCAGCATTTT
NA | TRBJ2-7 | many | TRBV7-2 | CASSLDQGRSYEQYF | TGTGCCAGCAGCCTCGACCAGGGGCGTTCCTACGAGCAGTACTTC
NA | TRBJ2-5 | few | TRBV5-1 | CASSLVGEAETQYF | TGCGCCAGCAGCTTGGTAGGGGAAGCAGAGACCCAGTACTTC
NA | TRBJ2-7 | few | TRBV9 | CASSKQGDSYEQYF | TGTGCCAGCAGCAAACAAGGGGACTCCTACGAGCAGTACTTC
NA | TRBJ2-1 | many | TRBV27 | CASSLVGAEQFF | TGTGCCAGCAGTTTGGTGGGGGCTGAGCAGTTCTTC
TRBD1 | TRBJ1-4 | few | TRBV12-3/TRBV12-4 | CASRPTGAGKLFF | TGTGCCAGCAGGCCGACAGGGGCGGGAAAACTGTTTTTT
NA | TRBJ2-1 | many | TRBV7-9 | CASSDYPRGPHNEQFF | TGTGCCAGCAGCGATTATCCGCGGGGGCCACACAATGAGCAGTTCTTC
TRBD1 | TRBJ2-6 | many | TRBV3-1 | CASSPDLGQTNVLTF | TGTGCCAGCAGCCCAGACCTGGGACAGACGAACGTCCTGACTTTC
NA | TRBJ2-1 | few | TRBV20-1 | CSARSTGSRGFNNEQFF | TGCAGTGCTAGATCCACAGGGTCGAGGGGATTCAACAATGAGCAGTTCTTC
NA | TRBJ1-5 | many | TRBV12-3/TRBV12-4 | CASSLVLRQPQHF | TGTGCCAGCAGTTTAGTGCTTCGTCAGCCCCAGCATTTT
NA | TRBJ2-2 | NA | TRBV20-1 | CSARGPRDTGELFF | TGCAGTGCTCGGGGTCCTCGCGACACCGGGGAGCTGTTTTTT
NA | TRBJ1-5 | many | TRBV29-1 | CSVVSPHQPQHF | TGCAGCGTTGTGAGTCCGCATCAGCCCCAGCATTTT
NA | TRBJ1-2 | many | TRBV7-3 | CASSLGAGDYGYTF | TGTGCCAGCAGCTTAGGGGCAGGGGACTATGGCTACACCTTC
TRBD1 | TRBJ1-1 | many | TRBV5-1 | CASSGGGAFVPEAFF | TGCGCCAGCAGCGGAGGGGGCGCGTTTGTGCCTGAAGCTTTCTTT
NA | TRBJ1-2 | NA | TRBV7-9 | CASSKRQDANYGYTF | TGTGCCAGCAGCAAGCGACAGGATGCTAACTATGGCTACACCTTC
NA | TRBJ1-5 | many | TRBV7-3 | CASAWQGDQPQHF | TGTGCCAGCGCGTGGCAGGGTGACCAGCCCCAGCATTTT
NA | TRBJ2-7 | NA | TRBV6-6 | CASSYSQISYEQYF | TGTGCCAGCAGTTACTCGCAGATCTCCTACGAGCAGTACTTC
NA | TRBJ1-4 | many | TRBV6-5 | CASSYSISEKLFF | TGTGCCAGCAGTTACTCGATCTCAGAAAAACTGTTTTTT
NA | TRBJ1-2 | NA | TRBV3-1 | CASSQGYNGVNYGYTF | TGTGCCAGCAGCCAAGGCTACAACGGGGTCAACTATGGCTACACCTTC
NA | TRBJ2-1 | many | TRBV2 | CASSVYQFYNEQFF | TGTGCCAGCAGTGTTTATCAGTTCTACAATGAGCAGTTCTTC
TRBD1 | TRBJ1-2 | many | TRBV29-1 | CSVEPGQGFGGYTF | TGCAGCGTTGAACCGGGACAGGGGTTCGGCGGCTACACCTTC
NA | TRBJ2-7 | few | TRBV6-5 | CASKGLSGSYEQYF | TGTGCCAGCAAGGGACTTTCCGGCTCCTACGAGCAGTACTTC
NA | TRBJ1-5 | many | TRBV19 | CASSPPGGQPQHF | TGTGCCAGTAGTCCCCCCGGGGGTCAGCCCCAGCATTTT
NA | TRBJ1-2 | NA | TRBV20-1 | CSAIPRINYGYTF | TGCAGTGCTATTCCTCGAATTAACTATGGCTACACCTTC
TRBD1 | TRBJ1-2 | many | TRBV7-9 | CASSPSTGVYGYTF | TGTGCCAGCAGCCCCTCGACAGGGGTCTATGGCTACACCTTC
NA | TRBJ2-5 | NA | TRBV13 | CASSLGQFPFKETQYF | TGTGCCAGCAGCTTAGGTCAGTTCCCCTTCAAAGAGACCCAGTACTTC
NA | TRBJ1-2 | many | TRBV5-1 | CASSLTGSLRDYGYTF | TGCGCCAGCAGCTTGACAGGGTCCCTTCGGGACTATGGCTACACCTTC
TRBD1 | TRBJ1-1 | many | TRBV2 | CASNLGQAREAFF | TGTGCCAGCAACCTGGGACAGGCGAGGGAAGCTTTCTTT
NA | TRBJ2-3 | many | TRBV7-2 | CASLGAGGSVTDTQYF | TGTGCCAGCCTTGGGGCTGGGGGCTCGGTAACAGATACGCAGTATTTT
TRBD2 | TRBJ2-5 | many | TRBV6-5 | CASSLSGSRQETQYF | TGTGCCAGCAGCCTTAGCGGGAGCAGACAAGAGACCCAGTACTTC
NA | TRBJ2-1 | many | TRBV2 | CASSESGGNSNEQFF | TGTGCCAGCAGTGAATCAGGGGGGAATAGCAATGAGCAGTTCTTC
TRBD1 | TRBJ2-2 | NA | TRBV10-3 | CAIRRGTGNTGELFF | TGTGCCATCAGACGAGGGACAGGGAACACCGGGGAGCTGTTTTTT
NA | TRBJ1-1 | few | TRBV20-1 | CSARAGGVNTEAFF | TGCAGTGCTAGGGCCGGGGGGGTGAACACTGAAGCTTTCTTT
NA | TRBJ2-7 | many | TRBV20-1 | CSAGTVNYEQYF | TGCAGTGCTGGGACTGTGAACTACGAGCAGTACTTC
NA | TRBJ1-3 | few | TRBV7-2 | CASSLEQRDTIYF | TGTGCCAGCAGCTTAGAACAGAGGGACACCATATATTTT
NA | TRBJ2-3 | many | TRBV9 | CASSVDGTQYF | TGTGCCAGCAGCGTAGACGGGACGCAGTATTTT
NA | TRBJ1-1 | few | TRBV14 | CASSQAAEAFF | TGTGCCAGCAGCCAAGCCGCTGAAGCTTTCTTT
TRBD2 | TRBJ2-4 | NA | TRBV2 | CATTTSGGSLAKNIQYF | TGTGCCACTACCACTAGCGGGGGGTCGCTAGCCAAAAACATTCAGTACTTC